A single sample is the source of the 7 T cell receptor beta chains below, sequenced in a study of OX40 agonist ivuxolimab in advanced cancers. The library was produced with the immunoSEQ multiplex PCR assay. As stored in TCRdb, this immuneACCESS dataset retains in-frame rearrangements with V and J assigned. A fraction of the clones does not appear; measured against another copy, unresolved V genes explain less than half of the discrepancy, and the remainder lacks a known reason. A total of about 31,000 clones appear in this sample, about 85% of them only once. The ten largest clones take up over 35% of the sample. Sequenced here: CD4+ or CD8+ T cells sorted from blood, sampled in a trial of the OX40 agonist ivuxolimab. Every receptor here comes from an adult with an advanced solid tumor such as melanoma, head and neck, liver or kidney cancer.

V gene TRBV28 combines with J gene TRBJ2-7; D call uncertain. Germline V lookup: CDR1 MDHEN, CDR2 SYDVKM. The CDR3 consists of 14 residues. Trimming took off 6 bases at V and 0 bases at J, with 12 bases between the two ends. The CDR3: CASSPSITSYEQYF. As DNA, the CDR3 is TGTGCCAGCAGCCCGAGCATTACCTCCTACGAGCAGTACTTC.

The rearrangement links TRBV27 to TRBJ2-2; D remains unclear. The ends were cut back, 0 bases at V and 7 bases at J, with 3 bases in the middle. Per the germline V gene, CDR1 is MNHEY and CDR2 is SMNVEV (reference sequence). The CDR3 is made up of 12 amino acids. The CDR3 region is CASSLSGGELFF. As DNA, the CDR3 is TGTGCCAGCAGTTTATCGGGCGGGGAGCTGTTTTTT.

The gene calls are TRBV29-1 and TRBJ2-7; possible D gene TRBD1, 7 bases. This CDR3 contains 16 residues. Germline assignment: CDR1 SQVTM and CDR2 ANQGSEA. Trimming left V 0 bases short and J 6 bases short, with 21 bases between. The chain's CDR3 is CSVEDFTPGGQREQYF. The CDR3, as DNA: TGCAGCGTTGAAGATTTCACCCCCGGGGGACAGCGCGAGCAGTACTTC.

The V and J genes are TRBV6-5 and TRBJ2-1; D is possibly TRBD2 (5 bases). Trimming shortened V by 0 bases and J by 6 bases, and 9 bases separated the two germline ends. In germline, CDR1 is MNHEY, CDR2 SVGAGI. This CDR3 comprises 14 residues. The CDR3 DNA sequence: TGTGCCAGCAGTTACTCGAACCGGGGCAATGAGCAGTTCTTC. Translated, it gives CASSYSNRGNEQFF.

The chain uses TRBV4-1 and TRBJ1-2; 8 positions agree with TRBD1. This CDR3 is 16 amino acids long. Trimming cost V 0 bases and J 1 base; bases outside gene matches: 4. Germline V gene data show CDR1 as MGHRA and CDR2 as YSYEKL. CDR3 coding DNA: TGCGCCAGCAGCCAAGATCGGGGGACAGGTAACTATGGCTACACCTTC. Its protein is CASSQDRGTGNYGYTF.

The CDR3 reads CASSSGLQGEQETQYF. CDR3 coding DNA: TGTGCCAGCTCGTCGGGGTTACAAGGGGAACAAGAGACCCAGTACTTC. The genes are TRBV18 and TRBJ2-5; D could derive from TRBD1 or TRBD2 (5 bases each). The V and J ends lost 6 bases and 2 bases respectively, with 19 bases between them. Germline V gene data show CDR1 as KGHSH and CDR2 as LQKENI. The CDR3 spans 16 residues.

The chain has TRBV6-1 and TRBJ2-6; D is unclear. The CDR3 length is 19 residues. V was clipped by 0 bases and J by 0 bases, with 15 bases between them. Looked up from germline, CDR1 is MNHNS and CDR2 is SASEGT. The CDR3 bases are TGTGCCAGCAGTGAAGCAGGTCTAGTTTGGGCCTCTGGGGCCAACGTCCTGACTTTC. This encodes CASSEAGLVWASGANVLTF.